This record covers a single TCR beta chain. What it recognizes is unknown. This sample was taken from a study of OX40 agonist ivuxolimab in advanced cancers. Turning to the study itself: Patients' therapy was ivuxolimab, an antibody that acts as an agonist of OX40 (CD134). Whole-study findings and limits: The study observed clonal expansion of CD4+ and CD8+ blood T cells by week 6 at 0.1 to 3.0 mg/kg.

The method was immunoSEQ multiplex PCR; TCRdb's version includes in-frame clones alone and lacks a portion of them. The sample lists about 40,000 clones; 85% to 90% were seen once. Prior autoimmune disease or systemic immunosuppression barred patients. The source is an adult with an advanced solid tumor such as melanoma, head and neck, liver or kidney cancer. This specimen was CD4+ or CD8+ T cells sorted from blood, taken in a trial of the OX40 agonist ivuxolimab.

The CDR3: CASSPTRNSPLHF. The CDR3 DNA reads as TGTGCCAGCAGCCCTACGCGTAATTCACCCCTCCACTTT. This sequence joins TRBV14 and TRBJ1-6; D uncertain. Germline values: CDR1 SGHDN, CDR2 FVKESK. This CDR3 contains 13 residues. Trimming removed 4 bases at V and 6 bases at J, with 7 bases between.